This is a list of T cell receptor beta chains from one sample in a study of cytomegalovirus exposure and HLA in healthy donors. The data were produced by immunoSEQ multiplex PCR, yet TCRdb's version contains in-frame clones alone and is incomplete. The sample has roughly 110,000 clones, 60% to 75% seen once. Specimen: PBMCs. The receptor source for this set is a male donor in good health and CMV-seropositive. CDR3s leave out the opening cysteine and the closing phenylalanine or tryptophan. Fields, in order: V gene, J gene, clone size, CDR3 protein. Clone size is not always given. Where it is, it says once, few, many or a class for expanded clones.

v_call: TRBV19; j_call: TRBJ2-7; clone_size: .; cdr3_aa: ASSMGTVSAYEQY
v_call: TRBV7-9; j_call: TRBJ1-6; clone_size: .; cdr3_aa: ASSFPDSPLH
v_call: TRBV21-1; j_call: TRBJ2-7; clone_size: .; cdr3_aa: ASIRREQY
v_call: TRBV7-6; j_call: TRBJ1-1; clone_size: .; cdr3_aa: ASSLGRTGGRTEAF
v_call: TRBV5-1; j_call: TRBJ1-1; clone_size: .; cdr3_aa: ASSLLSGGDSREAF
v_call: TRBV11-1; j_call: TRBJ1-1; clone_size: .; cdr3_aa: ASSLGQENTEAF
v_call: TRBV6-5; j_call: TRBJ2-5; clone_size: .; cdr3_aa: ASSSLAKETQY
v_call: TRBV5-7; j_call: TRBJ1-1; clone_size: .; cdr3_aa: ASSPRRGRWQTEAF
v_call: TRBV28; j_call: TRBJ1-1; clone_size: .; cdr3_aa: ASSPLEDTEAF
v_call: TRBV28; j_call: TRBJ2-7; clone_size: .; cdr3_aa: AITRGGEQY
v_call: TRBV9; j_call: TRBJ2-7; clone_size: few; cdr3_aa: ASSVTSGGFEQY
v_call: TRBV10-1; j_call: TRBJ2-7; clone_size: .; cdr3_aa: ASSESNVGQGVTYEQY
v_call: TRBV4-2; j_call: TRBJ2-3; clone_size: .; cdr3_aa: ASSLIGIGGGTDTQY
v_call: TRBV18; j_call: TRBJ1-1; clone_size: .; cdr3_aa: ASSTLNTEAF
v_call: TRBV5-1; j_call: TRBJ1-4; clone_size: .; cdr3_aa: ASSLGGPTNEKLF
v_call: TRBV7-3; j_call: TRBJ2-7; clone_size: .; cdr3_aa: ASSLGLAYEQY
v_call: TRBV28; j_call: TRBJ1-1; clone_size: few; cdr3_aa: ASQTNTEAF
v_call: TRBV7-2; j_call: TRBJ1-1; clone_size: .; cdr3_aa: ASSLGRYGYGTEAF
v_call: TRBV7-3; j_call: TRBJ2-3; clone_size: .; cdr3_aa: ASSLGLGSTDTQY
v_call: TRBV11-1; j_call: TRBJ2-7; clone_size: .; cdr3_aa: ASSRDRISYEQY
v_call: TRBV4-2; j_call: TRBJ2-5; clone_size: .; cdr3_aa: ASSQFPSGGQETQY
v_call: TRBV5-1; j_call: TRBJ2-7; clone_size: .; cdr3_aa: ASSHSDRGGYEQY
v_call: TRBV10-3; j_call: TRBJ2-7; clone_size: once; cdr3_aa: AISEPTSGRSEQY
v_call: TRBV4-1; j_call: TRBJ2-7; clone_size: .; cdr3_aa: ASSLERGVYEQY
v_call: TRBV7-9; j_call: TRBJ2-7; clone_size: .; cdr3_aa: ASSPRTDRGGSYEQY
v_call: TRBV6-5; j_call: TRBJ2-5; clone_size: .; cdr3_aa: ASSPLAGSSKTQY
v_call: TRBV4-3; j_call: TRBJ2-3; clone_size: .; cdr3_aa: ASSQDPAGGGTDTQY
v_call: TRBV5-1; j_call: TRBJ2-2; clone_size: .; cdr3_aa: ASSLVPGNTGELF
v_call: TRBV29-1; j_call: TRBJ1-2; clone_size: .; cdr3_aa: SVLTAGSLAFYGYT
v_call: TRBV10-2; j_call: TRBJ2-1; clone_size: .; cdr3_aa: ASRGTSGRAGREQF
v_call: TRBV6-1; j_call: TRBJ2-1; clone_size: once; cdr3_aa: ASRRQGGGDEQF
v_call: TRBV2; j_call: TRBJ2-3; clone_size: .; cdr3_aa: ASSRWLAGTSTDTQY
v_call: TRBV5-4; j_call: TRBJ2-1; clone_size: few; cdr3_aa: ASNLAGGPGNEQF
v_call: TRBV5-4; j_call: TRBJ2-2; clone_size: once; cdr3_aa: ASSLEGHTGELF
v_call: TRBV7-9; j_call: TRBJ2-7; clone_size: .; cdr3_aa: ASSSPLRGVTYEQY
v_call: TRBV19; j_call: TRBJ1-3; clone_size: .; cdr3_aa: ASSGTGSGNTIY
v_call: TRBV7-2; j_call: TRBJ1-2; clone_size: few; cdr3_aa: ASSTDKGYGYT
v_call: TRBV30; j_call: TRBJ2-1; clone_size: few; cdr3_aa: AWSAHSSYNEQF
v_call: TRBV4-3; j_call: TRBJ2-7; clone_size: .; cdr3_aa: ASSQGIGVANEQY
v_call: TRBV27; j_call: TRBJ2-2; clone_size: .; cdr3_aa: ASSLGQGATGELF
v_call: TRBV28; j_call: TRBJ1-5; clone_size: .; cdr3_aa: ASSRGVGYSNQPQH
v_call: TRBV27; j_call: TRBJ2-1; clone_size: few; cdr3_aa: ASRPSGGEQF
v_call: TRBV2; j_call: TRBJ1-2; clone_size: .; cdr3_aa: ASKYRANYGYT
v_call: TRBV6-1; j_call: TRBJ2-3; clone_size: few; cdr3_aa: ASGRLDRSTDTQY
v_call: TRBV18; j_call: TRBJ1-2; clone_size: once; cdr3_aa: ASSPGGDYGYT
v_call: TRBV27; j_call: TRBJ2-3; clone_size: .; cdr3_aa: ASSFSIGAQY
v_call: TRBV5-6; j_call: TRBJ2-1; clone_size: few; cdr3_aa: ASSLRGASWVGQF
v_call: TRBV5-5; j_call: TRBJ2-7; clone_size: .; cdr3_aa: ASSFLGQGSYEQY